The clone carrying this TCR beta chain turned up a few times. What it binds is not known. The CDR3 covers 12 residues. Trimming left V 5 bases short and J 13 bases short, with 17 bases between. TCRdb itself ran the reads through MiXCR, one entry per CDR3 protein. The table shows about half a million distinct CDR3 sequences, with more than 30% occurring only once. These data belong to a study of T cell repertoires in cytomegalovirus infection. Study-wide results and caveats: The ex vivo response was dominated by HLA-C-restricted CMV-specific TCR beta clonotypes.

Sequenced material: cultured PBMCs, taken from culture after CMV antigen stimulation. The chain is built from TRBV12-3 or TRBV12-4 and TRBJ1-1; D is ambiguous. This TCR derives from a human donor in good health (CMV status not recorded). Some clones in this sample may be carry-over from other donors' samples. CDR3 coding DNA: TGTGCCAGCAGTCCTCCGGGTCTAGACGGTTTCTTT. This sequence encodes CASSPPGLDGFF.